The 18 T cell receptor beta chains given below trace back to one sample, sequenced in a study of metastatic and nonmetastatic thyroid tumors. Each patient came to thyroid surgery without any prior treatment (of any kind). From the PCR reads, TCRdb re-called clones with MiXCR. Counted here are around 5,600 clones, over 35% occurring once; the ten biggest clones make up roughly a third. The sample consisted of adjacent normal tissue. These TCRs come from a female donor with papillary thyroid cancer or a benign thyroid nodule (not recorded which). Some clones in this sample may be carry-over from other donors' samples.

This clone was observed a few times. The CDR3 loop reads CASSSAGTSEAFF. Here the CDR3 DNA reads TGTGCCAGCAGTTCGGCAGGGACATCTGAAGCTTTCTTT. The V gene is TRBV27, the J gene TRBJ1-1, with D possibly being TRBD1 (6 bases). Trimming left V 4 bases short and J 6 bases short, with 12 bases between. The CDR3 is made up of 13 amino acids. From germline, CDR1 is MNHEY and CDR2 SMNVEV (reference sequence).

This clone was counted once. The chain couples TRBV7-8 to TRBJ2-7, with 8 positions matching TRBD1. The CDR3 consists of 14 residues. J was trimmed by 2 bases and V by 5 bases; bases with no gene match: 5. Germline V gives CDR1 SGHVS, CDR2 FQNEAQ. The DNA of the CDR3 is TGTGCCAGCAGCCTGGACAGGGTGACCTACGAGCAGTACTTC. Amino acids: CASSLDRVTYEQYF. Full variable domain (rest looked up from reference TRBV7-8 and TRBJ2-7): GAGVSQSPRYKVAKRGQDVALRCDPISGHVSLFWYQQALGQGPEFLTYFQNEAQLDKSGLPSDRFFAERPEGSVSTLKIQRTQQEDSAVYLCASSLDRVTYEQYFGPGTRLTVT.

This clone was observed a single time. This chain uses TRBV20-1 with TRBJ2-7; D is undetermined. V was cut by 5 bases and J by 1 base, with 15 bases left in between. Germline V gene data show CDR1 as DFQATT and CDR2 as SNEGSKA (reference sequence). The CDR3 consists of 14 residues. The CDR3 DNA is TGCAGTGCTGAGGACCGCCTCAGGTCCTACGAGCAGTACTTC. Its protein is CSAEDRLRSYEQYF.

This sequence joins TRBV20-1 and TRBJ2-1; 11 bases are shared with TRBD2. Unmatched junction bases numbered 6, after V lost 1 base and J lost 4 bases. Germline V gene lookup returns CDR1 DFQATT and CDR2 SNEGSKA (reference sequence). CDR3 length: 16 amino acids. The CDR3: CSARARLAGPYNEQFF. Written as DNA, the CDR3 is TGCAGTGCTAGAGCCAGACTAGCGGGGCCTTACAATGAGCAGTTCTTC.

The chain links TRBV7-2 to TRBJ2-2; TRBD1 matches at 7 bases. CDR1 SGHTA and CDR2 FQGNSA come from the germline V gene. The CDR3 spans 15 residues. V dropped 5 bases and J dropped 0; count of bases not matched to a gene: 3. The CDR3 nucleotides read TGTGCCAGCAGCCGGGACAGAGCGAACACCGGGGAGCTGTTTTTT. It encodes CASSRDRANTGELFF.

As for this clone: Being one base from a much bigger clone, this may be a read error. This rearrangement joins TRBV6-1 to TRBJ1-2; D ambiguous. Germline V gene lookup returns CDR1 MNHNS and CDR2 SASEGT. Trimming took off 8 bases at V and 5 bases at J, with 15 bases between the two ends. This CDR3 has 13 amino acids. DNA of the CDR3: TGTGCCAGCGTAGAGGTCGACAAGTATGGCTACACCTTC. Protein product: CASVEVDKYGYTF.

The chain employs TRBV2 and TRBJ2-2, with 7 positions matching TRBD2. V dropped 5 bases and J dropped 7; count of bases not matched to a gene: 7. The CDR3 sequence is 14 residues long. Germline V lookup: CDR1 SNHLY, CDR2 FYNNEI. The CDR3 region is CASSRPGGDGELFF. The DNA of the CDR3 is TGTGCCAGCAGTAGGCCGGGGGGTGACGGGGAGCTGTTTTTT.

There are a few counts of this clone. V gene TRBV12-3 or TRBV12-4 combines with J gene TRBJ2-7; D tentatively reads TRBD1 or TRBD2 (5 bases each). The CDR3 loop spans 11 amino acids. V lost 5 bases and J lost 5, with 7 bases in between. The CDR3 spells CASSGTHEQYF. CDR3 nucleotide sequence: TGTGCCAGCAGTGGGACGCACGAGCAGTACTTC.

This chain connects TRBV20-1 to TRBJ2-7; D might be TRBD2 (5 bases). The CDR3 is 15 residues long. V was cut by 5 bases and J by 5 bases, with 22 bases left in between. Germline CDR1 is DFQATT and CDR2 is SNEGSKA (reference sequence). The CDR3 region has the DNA TGCAGTGCTTCACGGGCAGTCGGAGGATCGGACGAGCAGTACTTC. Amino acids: CSASRAVGGSDEQYF.

The CDR3 DNA follows: TGCGCCAGCAGTGGGCTAGCGGGGGGACTCACAGATACGCAGTATTTT. This translates into CASSGLAGGLTDTQYF. The chain is built from TRBV5-1 and TRBJ2-3; 11 positions match TRBD2. Unmatched junction bases numbered 7, after V lost 5 bases and J lost 2 bases. Per germline, CDR1 SGHRS and CDR2 YFSETQ. The CDR3 is made up of 16 amino acids.

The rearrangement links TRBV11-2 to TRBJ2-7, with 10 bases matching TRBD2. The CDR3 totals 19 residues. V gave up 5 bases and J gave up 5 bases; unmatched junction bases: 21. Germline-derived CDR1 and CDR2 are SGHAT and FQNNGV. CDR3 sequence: CASSSAGTGFRLAGDEQYF. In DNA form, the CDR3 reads TGTGCCAGCAGCAGTGCCGGGACAGGTTTTCGTCTAGCGGGGGACGAGCAGTACTTC.

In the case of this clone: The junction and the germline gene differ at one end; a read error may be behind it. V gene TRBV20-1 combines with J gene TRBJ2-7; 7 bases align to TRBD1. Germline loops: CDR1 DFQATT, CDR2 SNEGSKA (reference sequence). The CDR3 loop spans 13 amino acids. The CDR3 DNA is TGCAGTCCTAGTGGGGGACAGACCTACGAGCAGTACTTC. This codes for CSPSGGQTYEQYF.

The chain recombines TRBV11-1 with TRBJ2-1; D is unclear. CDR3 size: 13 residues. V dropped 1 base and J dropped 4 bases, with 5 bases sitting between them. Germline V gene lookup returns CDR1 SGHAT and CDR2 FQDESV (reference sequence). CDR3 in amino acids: CASSLESYNEQFF. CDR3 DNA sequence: TGTGCCAGCAGCTTAGAGTCATACAATGAGCAGTTCTTC.

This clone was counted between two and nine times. This chain's CDR3 is CASRGDFYEQYF. For the CDR3, the DNA is TGTGCCAGCAGGGGGGATTTCTACGAGCAGTACTTC. The chain is built from TRBV12-3 or TRBV12-4 and TRBJ2-7; D tentatively reads TRBD1 or TRBD2 (5 bases each). The CDR3 extends over 12 amino acids. V lost 6 bases to trimming and J lost 3 bases, with 9 bases between them.

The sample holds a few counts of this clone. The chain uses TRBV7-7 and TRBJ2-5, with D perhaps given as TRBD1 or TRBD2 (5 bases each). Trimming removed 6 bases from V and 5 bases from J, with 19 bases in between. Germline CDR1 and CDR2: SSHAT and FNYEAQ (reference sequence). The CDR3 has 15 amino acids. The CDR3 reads CASSLSGGILETQYF. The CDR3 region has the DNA TGTGCCAGCAGTCTAAGTGGGGGTATATTGGAGACCCAGTACTTC.

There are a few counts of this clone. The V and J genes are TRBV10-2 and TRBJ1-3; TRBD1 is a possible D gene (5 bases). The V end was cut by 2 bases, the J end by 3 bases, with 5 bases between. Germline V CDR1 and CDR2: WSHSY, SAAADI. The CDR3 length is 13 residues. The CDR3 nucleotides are TGCGCCAGCAGTGAGCAGGGTGGAAACACCATATATTTT. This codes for CASSEQGGNTIYF.

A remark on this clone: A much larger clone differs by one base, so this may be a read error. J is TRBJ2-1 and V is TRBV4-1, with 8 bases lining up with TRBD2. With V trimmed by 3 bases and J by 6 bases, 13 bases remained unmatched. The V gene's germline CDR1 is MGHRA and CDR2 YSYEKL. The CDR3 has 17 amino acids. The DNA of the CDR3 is TGCGCCAGCAGCCAGACTATCGGTGGGGCGGGGGGCAATGAGCAGTTCTTC. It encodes CASSQTIGGAGGNEQFF.

CDR3 loop: CASSQGMNTEAFF. CDR3 bases: TGTGCCAGCAGTCAGGGTATGAACACTGAAGCTTTCTTT. The gene calls are TRBV7-3 and TRBJ1-1, with TRBD1 as a possible D gene (5 bases). The ends were cut back, 6 bases at V and 0 bases at J, with 8 bases in the middle. The CDR3 covers 13 residues. Germline values: CDR1 SGHTA, CDR2 FQGTGA.